Each of the 14 T cell receptor beta chains below was sequenced from the same sample in a study of CD4+ T cells in melanoma. The data were produced by immunoSEQ multiplex PCR, yet TCRdb's version contains in-frame clones alone and is incomplete. This sample has about 110,000 clones, with over 80% found just once. The sample consisted of peripheral blood. These receptors were obtained from a human donor with melanoma.

The V and J genes are TRBV10-2 and TRBJ2-7; D not resolved. The CDR3 covers 15 residues. V was shortened by 7 bases and J by 7 bases, with 23 bases between the two germline ends. Germline V gives CDR1 WSHSY, CDR2 SAAADI. CDR3 loop: CASIPSVSSVREQYF. The CDR3 nucleotides read TGCGCCAGCATCCCCTCGGTGAGCTCGGTGAGGGAGCAGTACTTC.

The V and J genes are TRBV25-1 and TRBJ1-1; D is unclear. Germline CDR1 is MGHDK and CDR2 is SYGVNS. Between the trimmed V and J ends, which lost 1 base and 7 bases, there was a span of 10 bases. This CDR3 has 13 residues. The CDR3 bases are TGTGCCAGCAGTGAATCGGCAGGACTTGAAGCTTTCTTT. Its protein product is CASSESAGLEAFF.

This clone has more than one count but fewer than ten. J is TRBJ2-7 and V is TRBV10-2, with TRBD2 identical over 11 bases. Germline assignment: CDR1 WSHSY and CDR2 SAAADI. The CDR3 length is 15 residues. The V and J ends lost 7 bases and 7 bases, in that order; junction bases with no gene match: 12. CDR3 nucleotides: TGCGCCAGCAAGGGGGGGACTAGCGGAGGCCCGGAGCAGTACTTC. Its protein product is CASKGGTSGGPEQYF.

This chain uses TRBV19 with TRBJ2-5, with 11 bases matching TRBD2. This CDR3 spans 17 amino acids. V gave up 9 bases and J gave up 5 bases; unmatched junction bases: 17. In germline, CDR1 is LNHDA, CDR2 SQIVND (reference sequence). The CDR3 nucleotides read TGTGCCAGCCAGAAGGGGGATAGCGGGGGGGCGGCCGAGACCCAGTACTTC. Translating gives CASQKGDSGGAAETQYF.

The CDR3, as DNA: TGTGCCAGCAGCTTAGGAGTAGGGGAGGCGGAGGAGCAGTTCTTC. This codes for CASSLGVGEAEEQFF. The rearrangement joins TRBV7-6 to TRBJ2-1; TRBD2 might be the D (6 bases). Trimming removed 1 base from V and 10 bases from J, with 17 bases in between. This CDR3 contains 15 residues. Germline V lookup: CDR1 SGHVS, CDR2 FNYEAQ.

This clone was seen a few times. The chain is built from TRBV4-2 and TRBJ1-1, with D possibly being TRBD1 (5 bases). CDR1 and CDR2 (germline): LGHNA, YNFKEQ. This CDR3 contains 21 residues. V lost 4 bases to trimming and J lost 1 base, with 31 bases between them. The CDR3 nucleotides are TGTGCCAGCAGCCGTTTTACGGGACGAAGCCCTCAAACAAGACAGAACACTGAAGCTTTCTTT. Residues: CASSRFTGRSPQTRQNTEAFF.

The rearrangement joins TRBV27 to TRBJ1-2; TRBD1 might be the D (5 bases). The germline V and J ends were trimmed by 3 bases and 1 base, with 15 bases remaining between them. The V gene's germline CDR1 is MNHEY and CDR2 SMNVEV (reference sequence). This CDR3 has 16 residues. DNA of the CDR3: TGTGCCAGCAGTTTGAGCCAGGCGAGGGGTAACTATGGCTACACCTTC. It codes for CASSLSQARGNYGYTF.

The gene calls are TRBV28 and TRBJ1-2; 10 positions agree with TRBD1. This CDR3 spans 15 amino acids. Germline CDR1 reads MDHEN; CDR2 reads SYDVKM. The ends lost 7 bases at V and 8 bases at J; junction bases unmatched: 13. The CDR3 DNA is TGTGCCAGCACCAGTCCGGGACAGGGGCCCGGGGGCTACACCTTC. Translating it yields CASTSPGQGPGGYTF.

The chain couples TRBV30 to TRBJ2-1; D remains ambiguous. This CDR3 region has 11 residues. V was pared by 4 bases and J by 3 bases, with 4 bases between. Germline CDR1 GTSNPN, CDR2 SVGIG (reference sequence). The CDR3 region is CAWKGYNEQFF. CDR3 in DNA: TGTGCCTGGAAAGGCTACAATGAGCAGTTCTTC.

The chain has TRBV19 and TRBJ1-6, with a weak D call TRBD1 (5 bases). CDR1 and CDR2 from the germline V gene are LNHDA and SQIVND (reference sequence). The CDR3 runs 12 residues. Between the trimmed V and J ends, which lost 5 bases and 7 bases, there was a span of 6 bases. CDR3 in DNA: TGTGCCAGTAGTGACAGAAATTCACCCCTCCACTTT. This encodes CASSDRNSPLHF.

This clone is a singleton in its sample. The V call is TRBV5-4, the J call TRBJ2-5; TRBD2 agrees at 8 bases. This CDR3 is built from 13 residues. With V trimmed by 2 bases and J by 3 bases, 0 bases remained unmatched. CDR1 is SGHNT and CDR2 is YYREEE in the germline V gene (reference sequence). The CDR3 DNA follows: TGTGCCAGCAGCTTTAGCGGGAAAGAGACCCAGTACTTC. This codes for CASSFSGKETQYF.

The gene calls are TRBV5-1 and TRBJ2-3; TRBD2 aligns across 12 bases. The CDR3 totals 16 residues. The germline gives CDR1 SGHRS, CDR2 YFSETQ. Unmatched junction bases numbered 7, after V lost 4 bases and J lost 4 bases. The CDR3 DNA reads TGCGCCAGCAGCCTAGGACTAGCGGGGCGGGCAGATACGCAGTATTTT. Its translation is CASSLGLAGRADTQYF.

The gene calls are TRBV5-6 and TRBJ2-5, with D uncertain. With the DNA end fitting TRBJ2-7 better, the J assignment may be wrong. Germline V lookup: CDR1 SGHDT, CDR2 YYEEEE. The CDR3 has 15 amino acids. This chain's CDR3 is CASSLPGPLAYEQYF. Here the CDR3 DNA reads TGTGCCAGCAGCCTCCCGGGTCCACTGGCTTACGAGCAGTACTTC.

V and J are TRBV19 and TRBJ2-3; 7 bases align to TRBD1. Germline trimming cut 4 bases from V and 1 base from J; bases unmatched to any gene: 2. The CDR3 has 14 residues. CDR1 is LNHDA and CDR2 is SQIVND in the germline V gene (reference sequence). The CDR3 sequence: CASSKGTGTDTQYF. CDR3 coding DNA: TGTGCCAGTAGTAAAGGGACAGGCACAGATACGCAGTATTTT.